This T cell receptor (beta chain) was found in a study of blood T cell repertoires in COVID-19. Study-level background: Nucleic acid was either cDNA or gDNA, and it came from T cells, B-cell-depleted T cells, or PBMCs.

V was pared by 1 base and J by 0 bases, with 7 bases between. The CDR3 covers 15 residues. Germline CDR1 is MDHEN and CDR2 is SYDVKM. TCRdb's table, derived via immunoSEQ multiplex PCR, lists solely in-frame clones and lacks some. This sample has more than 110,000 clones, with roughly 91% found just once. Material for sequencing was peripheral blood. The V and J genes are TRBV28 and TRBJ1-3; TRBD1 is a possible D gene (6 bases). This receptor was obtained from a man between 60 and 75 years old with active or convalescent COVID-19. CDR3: CASSLSDSSGNTIYF. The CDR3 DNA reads TGTGCCAGCAGTTTATCGGACAGCTCTGGAAACACCATATATTTT.